This TCR beta chain is from a study of cytomegalovirus exposure and HLA in healthy donors. Germline-derived CDR1 and CDR2 are SGHNT and YYREEE (reference sequence). The CDR3 spans 15 residues. Between the trimmed V and J ends, which lost 0 bases and 3 bases, there was a span of 12 bases. In the PCR, 60 Vbeta and 13 Jbeta primers were used. Profiled with immunoSEQ multiplex PCR; TCRdb holds only in-frame clones, not every one. The top ten hold around 2.1% of the sample, which has roughly 99,000 clones, less than 85% seen once. Study-wide results and caveats: With later analysis, a missense DCLRE1C variant became linked to TCR beta V- and J-gene trimming.

As regards this clone: Its specificity is unknown.

This clonotype was obtained from a man aged 18 to 35 in good health and CMV-seronegative. The chain combines TRBV5-4 with TRBJ1-2, with D perhaps TRBD1 (6 bases). Sequencing input: PBMCs. The CDR3 bases are TGTGCCAGCAGCTTGGCACAGGGAGTCGACTATGGCTACACCTTC. Its translation is CASSLAQGVDYGYTF.